Sequencing of this T cell receptor beta chain was carried out in a study of cytomegalovirus exposure and HLA in healthy donors. This clone was seen once. Both 60 Vbeta primers and 13 Jbeta primers went into the PCR. Sequenced by immunoSEQ multiplex PCR; TCRdb stores in-frame clones only, minus some. The sample lists 120,000 to 150,000 clones; around four fifths were seen once. CDR3 length: 17 residues. V gene TRBV21-1 combines with J gene TRBJ2-7; the D segment call TRBD2 is taken from the table without a DNA check. TRBV21-1 is a pseudogene locus. Sequencing used PBMCs. The receptor's source is a boy aged 2 to 9 in good health and CMV-seronegative. CDR3 region: CASSKASERVHSYEQYF. CDR3 nucleotide sequence: TGTGCCAGCAGCAAAGCGAGTGAGCGCGTCCACTCCTACGAGCAGTACTTC.